The source of this TCR beta chain is a study of blood T cell repertoires in COVID-19. As for the study in general: Sites in the United States, Italy and Spain provided acute and convalescent COVID-19 samples. T cells, B-cell-depleted T cells, or PBMCs supplied cDNA or gDNA.

The CDR3 extends over 16 amino acids. The V gene's germline CDR1 is MNHEY and CDR2 SVGEGT. V gave up 5 bases and J gave up 2 bases, with 19 bases separating them. TCRdb keeps only in-frame clones here, not all; method: immunoSEQ multiplex PCR. The sample has approximately 220,000 clones, roughly 82% seen once. The chain joins TRBV6-2 or TRBV6-3 to TRBJ2-7, with TRBD1 as a possible D gene (6 bases). The sequence came from a woman in her 70s with acute or convalescent COVID-19. The source material was peripheral blood. CDR3 DNA: TGTGCCAGCAGTCACGTACAGGGAGACCCGGCCTACGAGCAGTACTTC. The encoded protein is CASSHVQGDPAYEQYF.